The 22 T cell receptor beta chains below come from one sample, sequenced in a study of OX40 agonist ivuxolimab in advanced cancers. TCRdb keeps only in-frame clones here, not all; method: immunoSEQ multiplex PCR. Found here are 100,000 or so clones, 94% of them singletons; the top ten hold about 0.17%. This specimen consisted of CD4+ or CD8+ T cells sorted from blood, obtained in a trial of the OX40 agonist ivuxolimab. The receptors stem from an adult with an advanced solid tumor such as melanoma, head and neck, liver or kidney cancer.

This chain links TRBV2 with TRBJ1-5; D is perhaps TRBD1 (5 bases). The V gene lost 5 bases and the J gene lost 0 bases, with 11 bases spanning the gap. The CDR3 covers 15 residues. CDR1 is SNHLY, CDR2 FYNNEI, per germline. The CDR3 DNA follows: TGTGCCAGCAGTCCTCGGGGGGATAGCAATCAGCCCCAGCATTTT. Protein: CASSPRGDSNQPQHF.

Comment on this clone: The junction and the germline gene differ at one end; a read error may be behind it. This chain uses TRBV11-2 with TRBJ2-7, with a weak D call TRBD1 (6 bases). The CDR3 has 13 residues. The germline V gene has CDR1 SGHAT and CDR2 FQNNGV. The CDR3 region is CASKRRGSNEQYF. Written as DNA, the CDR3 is TGTGCCAGCAAGCGCAGGGGCTCCAACGAGCAGTACTTC.

The DNA of the CDR3 is TGTGCCAGCAGAGGGGGTACCAATCAGCCCCAGCATTTT. This sequence encodes CASRGGTNQPQHF. V and J are TRBV10-3 and TRBJ1-5; the D gene is possibly TRBD1 (6 bases). Germline-derived CDR1 and CDR2 are ENHRY and SYGVKD. The CDR3 is made up of 13 amino acids. V was shortened by 10 bases and J by 3 bases, with 13 bases between the two germline ends.

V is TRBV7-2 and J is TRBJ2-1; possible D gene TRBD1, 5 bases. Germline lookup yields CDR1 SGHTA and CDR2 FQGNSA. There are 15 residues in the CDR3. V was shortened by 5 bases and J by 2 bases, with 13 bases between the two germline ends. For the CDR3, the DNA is TGTGCCAGCAGCCCCGTCCCAGGGCCCTACAATGAGCAGTTCTTC. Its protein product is CASSPVPGPYNEQFF.

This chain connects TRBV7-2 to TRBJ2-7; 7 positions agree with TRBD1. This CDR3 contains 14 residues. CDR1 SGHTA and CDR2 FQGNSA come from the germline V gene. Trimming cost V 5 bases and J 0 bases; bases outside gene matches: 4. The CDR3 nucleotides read TGTGCCAGCAGCCCCGGACAGGCCTCCTACGAGCAGTACTTC. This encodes CASSPGQASYEQYF. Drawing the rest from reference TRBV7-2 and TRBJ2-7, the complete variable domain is GAGVSQSPSNKVTEKGKDVELRCDPISGHTALYWYRQSLGQGLEFLIYFQGNSAPDKSGLPSDRFSAERTGGSVSTLTIQRTQQEDSAVYLCASSPGQASYEQYFGPGTRLTVT.

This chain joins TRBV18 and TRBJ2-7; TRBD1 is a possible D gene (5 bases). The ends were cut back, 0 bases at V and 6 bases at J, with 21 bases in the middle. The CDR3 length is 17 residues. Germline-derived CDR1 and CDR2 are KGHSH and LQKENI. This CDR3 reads CASSPPVELTDWVEQYF. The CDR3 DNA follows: TGTGCCAGCTCACCACCGGTAGAGTTGACAGATTGGGTCGAGCAGTACTTC.

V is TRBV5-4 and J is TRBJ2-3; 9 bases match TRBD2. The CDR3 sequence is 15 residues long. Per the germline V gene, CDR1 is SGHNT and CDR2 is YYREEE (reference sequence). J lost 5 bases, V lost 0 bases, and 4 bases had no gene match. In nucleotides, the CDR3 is TGTGCCAGCAGCTTGGGCGGGGGGGCAAGAGATACGCAGTATTTT. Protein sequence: CASSLGGGARDTQYF.

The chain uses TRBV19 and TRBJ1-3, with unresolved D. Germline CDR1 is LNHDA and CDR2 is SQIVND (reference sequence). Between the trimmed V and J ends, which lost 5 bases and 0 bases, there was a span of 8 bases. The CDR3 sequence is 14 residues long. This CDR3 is CASSLEVSGNTIYF. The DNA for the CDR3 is TGTGCCAGTAGTCTCGAGGTCTCTGGAAACACCATATATTTT.

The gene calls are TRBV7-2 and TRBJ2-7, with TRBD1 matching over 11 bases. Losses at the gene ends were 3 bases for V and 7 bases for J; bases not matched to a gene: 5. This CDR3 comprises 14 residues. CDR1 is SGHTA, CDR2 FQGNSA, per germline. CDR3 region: CASSFGTGGNEQYF. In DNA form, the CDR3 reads TGTGCCAGCAGCTTCGGGACAGGGGGTAATGAGCAGTACTTC.

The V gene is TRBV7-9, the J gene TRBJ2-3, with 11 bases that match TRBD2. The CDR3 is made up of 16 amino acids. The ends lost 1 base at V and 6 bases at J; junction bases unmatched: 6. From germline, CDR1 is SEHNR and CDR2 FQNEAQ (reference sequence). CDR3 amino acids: CASSLDFSSGRDTQYF. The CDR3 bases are TGTGCCAGCAGCTTAGATTTTTCTAGCGGGAGGGATACGCAGTATTTT.

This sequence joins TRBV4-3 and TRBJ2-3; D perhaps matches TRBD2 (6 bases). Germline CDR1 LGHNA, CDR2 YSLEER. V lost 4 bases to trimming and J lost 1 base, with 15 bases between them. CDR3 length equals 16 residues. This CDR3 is CASSPGEWRRTDTQYF. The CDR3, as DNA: TGCGCCAGCAGCCCGGGGGAGTGGCGTCGCACAGATACGCAGTATTTT.

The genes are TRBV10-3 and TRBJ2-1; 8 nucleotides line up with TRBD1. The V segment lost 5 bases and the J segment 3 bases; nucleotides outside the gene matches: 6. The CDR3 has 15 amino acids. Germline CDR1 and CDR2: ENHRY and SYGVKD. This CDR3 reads CAISSAGTGYNEQFF. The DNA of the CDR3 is TGTGCCATCAGTTCCGCCGGGACAGGCTACAATGAGCAGTTCTTC.

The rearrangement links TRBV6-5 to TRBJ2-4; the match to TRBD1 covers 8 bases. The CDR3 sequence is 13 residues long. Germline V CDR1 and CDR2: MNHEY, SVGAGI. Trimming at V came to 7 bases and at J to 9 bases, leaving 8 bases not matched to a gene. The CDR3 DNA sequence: TGTGCCAGCAACGACAGGGGTGGAGGCATTCAGTACTTC. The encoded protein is CASNDRGGGIQYF.

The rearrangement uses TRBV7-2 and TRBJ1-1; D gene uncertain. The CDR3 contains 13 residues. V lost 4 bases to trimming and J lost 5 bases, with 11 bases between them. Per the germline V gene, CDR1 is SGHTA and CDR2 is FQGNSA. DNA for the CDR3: TGTGCCAGCAGCTCCAGCCCGGGGACTGAAGCTTTCTTT. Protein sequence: CASSSSPGTEAFF.

CDR3 nucleotide sequence: TGTGCCAGCAGCTTGCCCTTTGGGCTAGCCTCCTCCTACGAGCAGTACTTC. This translates into CASSLPFGLASSYEQYF. The chain combines TRBV7-9 with TRBJ2-7, with a tentative D call TRBD2 (5 bases). Germline CDR1 reads SEHNR; CDR2 reads FQNEAQ (reference sequence). V was trimmed by 3 bases and J by 0 bases, leaving 18 bases between them. The CDR3 runs 17 residues. The entire variable domain, with the rest obtained from reference TRBV7-9 and TRBJ2-7, is as follows: DTGVSQNPRHKITKRGQNVTFRCDPISEHNRLYWYRQTLGQGPEFLTYFQNEAQLEKSRLLSDRFSAERPKGSFSTLEIQRTEQGDSAMYLCASSLPFGLASSYEQYFGPGTRLTVT.

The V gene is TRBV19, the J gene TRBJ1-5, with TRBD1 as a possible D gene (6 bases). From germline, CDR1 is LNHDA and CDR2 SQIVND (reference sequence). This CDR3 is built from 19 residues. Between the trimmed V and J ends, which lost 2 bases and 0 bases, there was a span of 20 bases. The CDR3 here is CASSIITGPPVYSNQPQHF. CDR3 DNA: TGTGCCAGTAGTATAATCACAGGGCCACCCGTTTATAGCAATCAGCCCCAGCATTTT.

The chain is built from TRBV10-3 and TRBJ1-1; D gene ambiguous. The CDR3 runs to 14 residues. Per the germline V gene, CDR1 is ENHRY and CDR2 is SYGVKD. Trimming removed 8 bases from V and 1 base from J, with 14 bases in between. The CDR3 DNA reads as TGTGCCATCCGATCGTTTGCGGGGAACACTGAAGCTTTCTTT. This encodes CAIRSFAGNTEAFF.

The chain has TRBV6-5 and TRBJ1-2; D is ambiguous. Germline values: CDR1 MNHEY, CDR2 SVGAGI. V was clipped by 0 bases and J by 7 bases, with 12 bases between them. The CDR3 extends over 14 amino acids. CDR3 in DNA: TGTGCCAGCAGTTACTCAAGAGTACCTTCTGGCTACACCTTC. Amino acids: CASSYSRVPSGYTF.

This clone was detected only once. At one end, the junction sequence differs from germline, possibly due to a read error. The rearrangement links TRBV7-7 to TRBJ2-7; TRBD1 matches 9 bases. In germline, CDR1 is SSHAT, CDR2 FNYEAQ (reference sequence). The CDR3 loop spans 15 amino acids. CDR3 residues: CASSSAWGQGYEQYF. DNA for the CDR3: TGTGCTAGCAGCTCTGCTTGGGGACAGGGTTACGAGCAGTACTTC.

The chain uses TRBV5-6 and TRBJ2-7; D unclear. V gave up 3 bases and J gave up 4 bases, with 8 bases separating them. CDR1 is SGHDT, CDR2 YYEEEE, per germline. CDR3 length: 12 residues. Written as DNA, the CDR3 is TGTGCCAGCAGCTCACCAAATTACGAGCAGTACTTC. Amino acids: CASSSPNYEQYF.

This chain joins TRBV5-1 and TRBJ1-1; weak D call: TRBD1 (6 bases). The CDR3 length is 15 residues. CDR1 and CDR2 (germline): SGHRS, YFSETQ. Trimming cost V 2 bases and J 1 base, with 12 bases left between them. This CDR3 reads CASSFILGANTEAFF. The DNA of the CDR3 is TGCGCCAGCAGCTTCATACTGGGGGCGAACACTGAAGCTTTCTTT.

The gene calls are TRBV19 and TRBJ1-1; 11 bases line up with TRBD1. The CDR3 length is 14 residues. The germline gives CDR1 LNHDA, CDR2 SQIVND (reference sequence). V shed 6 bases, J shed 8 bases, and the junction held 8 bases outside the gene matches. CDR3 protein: CASSLDRGQGEAFF. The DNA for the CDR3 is TGTGCCAGTAGCCTGGACAGGGGGCAGGGGGAAGCTTTCTTT.